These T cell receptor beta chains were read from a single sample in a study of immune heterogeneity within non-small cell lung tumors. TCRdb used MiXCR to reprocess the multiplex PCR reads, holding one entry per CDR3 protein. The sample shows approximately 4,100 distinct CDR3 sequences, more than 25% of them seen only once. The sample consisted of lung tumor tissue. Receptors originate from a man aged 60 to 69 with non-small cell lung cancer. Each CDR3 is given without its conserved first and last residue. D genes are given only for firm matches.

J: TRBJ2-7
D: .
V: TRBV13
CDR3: ASRSALYYEQY

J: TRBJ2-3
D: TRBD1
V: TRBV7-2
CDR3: ASSLRQGGSTDTQY

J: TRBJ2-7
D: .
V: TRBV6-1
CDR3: ASSPDPYAERYEQY

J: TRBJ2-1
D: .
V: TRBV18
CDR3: ASSPQSTYNEQF

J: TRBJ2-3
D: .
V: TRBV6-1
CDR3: ASSPTTDTQY

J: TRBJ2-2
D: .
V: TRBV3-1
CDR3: ASSQGRGGKAGELF

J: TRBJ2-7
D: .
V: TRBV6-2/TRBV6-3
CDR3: ASSYSWAYEQY

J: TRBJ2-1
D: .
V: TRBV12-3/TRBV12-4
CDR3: ASSLGVRAEQF

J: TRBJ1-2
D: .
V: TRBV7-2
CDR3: ASSQDGASAGLGYT

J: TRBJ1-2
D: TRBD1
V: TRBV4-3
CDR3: ASSQGDSPTNYGYT

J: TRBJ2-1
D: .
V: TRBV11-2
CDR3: ASSPNAGASYNEQF

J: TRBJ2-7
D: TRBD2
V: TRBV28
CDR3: ASSLTSGHDYEQY

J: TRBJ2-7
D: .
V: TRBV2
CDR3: ASDLGSYEQY

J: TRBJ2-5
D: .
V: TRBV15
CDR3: ATSRDLNTATTSQETQY

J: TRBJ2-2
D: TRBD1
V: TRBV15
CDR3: ATSTNDRGNTGELF

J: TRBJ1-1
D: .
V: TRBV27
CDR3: ASSLSKNLNTEAF

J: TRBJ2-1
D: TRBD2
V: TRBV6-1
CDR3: ASSPRGTSGINEQF

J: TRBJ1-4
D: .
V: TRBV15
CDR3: ATSRSTNEKLF

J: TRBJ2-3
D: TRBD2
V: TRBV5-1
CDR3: ASSLSGSGTDTQY

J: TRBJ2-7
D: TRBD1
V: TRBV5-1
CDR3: DSSDEGQGSGYEQY

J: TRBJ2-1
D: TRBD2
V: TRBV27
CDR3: ASRLGTSGSYEQF

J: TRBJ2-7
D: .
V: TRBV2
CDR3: ASIGGQSYEQY

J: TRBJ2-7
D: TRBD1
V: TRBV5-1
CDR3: ASSYTGTGGYEQY

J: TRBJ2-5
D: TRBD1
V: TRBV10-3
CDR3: AISESRTGQETQY

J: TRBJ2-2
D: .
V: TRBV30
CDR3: AWSPGHALIGELF

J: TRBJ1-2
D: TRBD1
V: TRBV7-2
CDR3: ASSSGTGDGYT

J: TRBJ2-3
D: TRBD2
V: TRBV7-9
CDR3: ASSFGLAAFTDTQY

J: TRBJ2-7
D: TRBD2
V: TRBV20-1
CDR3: SARDNSGRPYEQY

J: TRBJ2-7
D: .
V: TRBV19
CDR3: ASSGKAGGRSYEQY

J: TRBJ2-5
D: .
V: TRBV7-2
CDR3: ASSLKETQY

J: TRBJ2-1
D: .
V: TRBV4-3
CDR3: ASILELLFSSYNEQF

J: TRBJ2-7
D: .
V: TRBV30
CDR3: AWSRDLGFYEQY

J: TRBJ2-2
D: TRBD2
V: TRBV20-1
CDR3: SAPGHGAGLAGMRGTGELF

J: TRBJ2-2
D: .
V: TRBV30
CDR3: AWSVLVPEAGELF

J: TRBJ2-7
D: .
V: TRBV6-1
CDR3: ASIDIGLPSYEQY

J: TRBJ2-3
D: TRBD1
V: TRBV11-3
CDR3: ASSSGDRGSDTQY

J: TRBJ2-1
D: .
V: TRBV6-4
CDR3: ASSVGAEGHEQF

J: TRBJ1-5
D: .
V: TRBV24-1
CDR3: ATSVGSNQPQH

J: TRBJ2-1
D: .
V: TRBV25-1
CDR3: ASSPSVTRADNEQF

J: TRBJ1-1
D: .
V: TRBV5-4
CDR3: ASKDGTEAF

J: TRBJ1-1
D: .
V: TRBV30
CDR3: AWGRGWTEAF

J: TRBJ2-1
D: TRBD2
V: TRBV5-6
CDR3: ASSRIAGGQYNEQF

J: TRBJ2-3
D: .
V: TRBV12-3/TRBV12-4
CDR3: ASSLGGDTQY

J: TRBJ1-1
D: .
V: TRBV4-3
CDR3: ASSLFKAVQGAF

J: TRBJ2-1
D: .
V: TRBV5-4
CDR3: ASSPTRGGNNEQF

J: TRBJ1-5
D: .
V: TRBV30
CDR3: AWGASFNQPQH

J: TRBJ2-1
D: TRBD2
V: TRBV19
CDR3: ASSIWTSGTNEQF

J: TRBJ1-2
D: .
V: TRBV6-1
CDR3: ASSPPGGGYT

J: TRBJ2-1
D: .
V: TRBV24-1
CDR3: ATSERWSSYNEQF

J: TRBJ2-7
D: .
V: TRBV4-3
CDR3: ASSQFRDISYEQY

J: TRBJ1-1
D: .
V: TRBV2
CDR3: ASRRDSQGEAF

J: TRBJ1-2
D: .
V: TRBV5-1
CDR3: ASSPGDSGGYT

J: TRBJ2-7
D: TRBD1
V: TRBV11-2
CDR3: ASSLDSLAGGYEQY

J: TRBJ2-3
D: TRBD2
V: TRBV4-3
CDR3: ASSQTSGSTDTQY

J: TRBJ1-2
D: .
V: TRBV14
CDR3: ASQGGFTEGYT

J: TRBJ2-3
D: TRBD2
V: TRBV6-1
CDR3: ASSVSSGSSTDTQY

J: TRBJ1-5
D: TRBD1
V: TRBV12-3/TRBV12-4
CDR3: ASSLGQGTKPGQPQH

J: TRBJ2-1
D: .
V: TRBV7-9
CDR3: ASSLVPGGIALDEQF

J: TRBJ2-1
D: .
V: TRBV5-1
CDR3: ASRPGLGSSNEQF